These 27 T cell receptor beta chains were all obtained from the same sample, sequenced in a study of OX40 agonist ivuxolimab in advanced cancers. The table came from immunoSEQ multiplex PCR; TCRdb's copy has only in-frame clones and leaves some out. This sample has fewer than 25,000 clones; 83% occur once, and the top ten carry around a fifth. Source: CD4+ or CD8+ T cells sorted from blood, taken in a trial of the OX40 agonist ivuxolimab. These receptors came from an adult with an advanced solid tumor such as melanoma, head and neck, liver or kidney cancer.

This chain connects TRBV10-1 to TRBJ2-3; D is unclear. The V end was cut by 6 bases, the J end by 4 bases, with 14 bases between. This CDR3 has 14 amino acids. Germline V CDR1 and CDR2: WNHNN, SYGVQD (reference sequence). In DNA, the CDR3 is TGCGCCAGCAGACCATCCCCTAGTTCAGATACGCAGTATTTT. Protein sequence: CASRPSPSSDTQYF.

The rearrangement uses TRBV9 and TRBJ1-5; D is ambiguous. V was pared by 0 bases and J by 6 bases, with 7 bases between. The CDR3 has 13 amino acids. Germline CDR1 SGDLS, CDR2 YYNGEE. The CDR3 region is CASSVVPSQPQHF. The CDR3 nucleotides are TGTGCCAGCAGCGTAGTACCAAGTCAGCCCCAGCATTTT.

CDR3 sequence: CASRPGLGGDEQFF. CDR3 in DNA: TGCGCCAGCAGGCCGGGGTTGGGGGGGGATGAGCAGTTCTTC. The chain uses TRBV4-1 and TRBJ2-1; 7 positions match TRBD2. The CDR3 runs 14 residues. V shed 6 bases and J 8 bases; nucleotides not matched to a gene: 10. Germline values: CDR1 MGHRA, CDR2 YSYEKL.

The chain employs TRBV13 and TRBJ2-7, with TRBD2 identical over 10 bases. V lost 4 bases, J lost 0 bases, and 9 bases stayed unmatched. The CDR3 totals 17 residues. Germline V CDR1 and CDR2: PRHDT, FYEKMQ (reference sequence). CDR3 residues: CASSSGLAGVSSYEQYF. The CDR3 DNA sequence: TGTGCCAGCAGCTCGGGGCTAGCGGGAGTCAGCTCCTACGAGCAGTACTTC.

The chain has TRBV6-5 and TRBJ1-2; D remains ambiguous. The CDR3 length is 14 residues. Trimming stripped 2 bases from V and 7 bases from J, with 14 bases between. Germline CDR1 and CDR2: MNHEY and SVGAGI. CDR3 bases: TGTGCCAGCAGTTACATGGGAGGGCGTGGTGGCTACACCTTC. It encodes CASSYMGGRGGYTF.

The J gene is TRBJ1-2, the V gene TRBV4-1; D uncertain. Trimming removed 1 base from V and 0 bases from J, with 9 bases in between. Germline V gene data show CDR1 as MGHRA and CDR2 as YSYEKL. The CDR3 is 15 residues long. The CDR3 sequence is CASSQGQQTNYGYTF. The CDR3 nucleotides are TGCGCCAGCAGCCAAGGTCAACAGACTAACTATGGCTACACCTTC.

The chain is built from TRBV9 and TRBJ2-7, with D perhaps TRBD1 (5 bases). The CDR3 extends over 13 amino acids. Trimming stripped 3 bases from V and 4 bases from J, with 11 bases between. Germline CDR1 is SGDLS and CDR2 is YYNGEE. For the CDR3, the DNA is TGTGCCAGCAGCGGACGACCAGGGTACGAGCAGTACTTC. It translates to CASSGRPGYEQYF.

CDR3 sequence (DNA): TGTGCCAGCAGTTTTGGGACAGAAAATTCACCCCTCCACTTT. Protein product: CASSFGTENSPLHF. The chain has TRBV28 and TRBJ1-6; 7 nucleotides agree with TRBD1. Germline values: CDR1 MDHEN, CDR2 SYDVKM. The trim removed 3 bases at V and 7 bases at J, leaving 3 bases unmatched. The CDR3 is 14 residues long.

J is TRBJ1-2 and V is TRBV30; possibly TRBD1 for D (5 bases). The V and J ends lost 1 base and 0 bases respectively, with 12 bases between them. The CDR3 is 15 residues long. The germline CDR1 and CDR2 sequences are GTSNPN and SVGIG (reference sequence). The CDR3 DNA sequence: TGTGCCTGGAGTGGGACACCCAAAGCTAACTATGGCTACACCTTC. Its protein is CAWSGTPKANYGYTF.

This clone was seen only a few times. The chain combines TRBV15 with TRBJ2-5; D gene ambiguous. The CDR3 covers 15 residues. The germline V gene has CDR1 LNHNV and CDR2 YYDKDF (reference sequence). Trimming shortened V by 0 bases and J by 0 bases, and 8 bases separated the two germline ends. The CDR3 DNA sequence: TGTGCCACCAGCAGAGAGTCCACAGACCAAGAGACCCAGTACTTC. It codes for CATSRESTDQETQYF. The full variable domain, with the rest looked up from reference TRBV15 and TRBJ2-5, is DAMVIQNPRYQVTQFGKPVTLSCSQTLNHNVMYWYQQKSSQAPKLLFHYYDKDFNNEADTPDNFQSRRPNTSFCFLDIRSPGLGDTAMYLCATSRESTDQETQYFGPGTRLLVL.

The chain recombines TRBV30 with TRBJ1-5; 7 bases are a match to TRBD1. The V segment lost 8 bases and the J segment 8 bases; nucleotides outside the gene matches: 9. The CDR3 runs to 12 residues. CDR1 and CDR2 from the germline V gene are GTSNPN and SVGIG (reference sequence). CDR3 DNA sequence: TGTGCCATGGACAGGCCGGGAAAGCCCCAGCATTTT. This gives the protein CAMDRPGKPQHF.

The gene calls are TRBV30 and TRBJ1-1; the match to TRBD1 covers 8 bases. Losses at the gene ends were 3 bases for V and 4 bases for J; bases not matched to a gene: 7. CDR3 length equals 14 residues. Germline V gene lookup returns CDR1 GTSNPN and CDR2 SVGIG (reference sequence). The DNA of the CDR3 is TGTGCCTGGAGCGCAGGGGGCTCGGGCACTGAAGCTTTCTTT. Translation gives CAWSAGGSGTEAFF.

This rearrangement joins TRBV6-1 to TRBJ2-7, with D perhaps matching TRBD1 (6 bases). Germline CDR1 is MNHNS and CDR2 is SASEGT. Deletions cut 0 bases from V and 6 bases from J, with 12 bases between. The CDR3 spans 14 residues. The DNA for the CDR3 is TGTGCCAGCAGTGAAGCCGCAGGGGAAGTCGAGCAGTACTTC. It specifies CASSEAAGEVEQYF.

The chain has TRBV28 and TRBJ2-1, with no clear D. Germline-derived CDR1 and CDR2 are MDHEN and SYDVKM. V shed 2 bases and J shed 5 bases, with 13 bases lying between them. The CDR3 runs to 15 residues. CDR3 in DNA: TGTGCCAGCAGTTTAGGTTTGGGAAGGGACAATGAGCAGTTCTTC. This sequence encodes CASSLGLGRDNEQFF.

The chain couples TRBV7-9 to TRBJ2-1, with 12 bases identical to TRBD1. The trim removed 5 bases at V and 7 bases at J, leaving 3 bases unmatched. This CDR3 has 14 residues. Germline V gene data show CDR1 as SEHNR and CDR2 as FQNEAQ (reference sequence). CDR3 nucleotides: TGTGCCAGCAGCGGGACAGGGGGCTGGAATGAGCAGTTCTTC. Its protein product is CASSGTGGWNEQFF.

Here the CDR3 DNA reads TGTGCCAGCAGTCCCGGGACAGGGGAACCCTACGAGCAGTACTTC. Its translation: CASSPGTGEPYEQYF. The J gene is TRBJ2-7, the V gene TRBV11-2; the match to TRBD1 covers 10 bases. Germline V gene data show CDR1 as SGHAT and CDR2 as FQNNGV. This CDR3 has 15 residues. V lost 6 bases to trimming and J lost 2 bases; unmatched junction nucleotides: 7. Looking up the rest from reference TRBV11-2 and TRBJ2-7 gives the full variable domain: EAGVAQSPRYKIIEKRQSVAFWCNPISGHATLYWYQQILGQGPKLLIQFQNNGVVDDSQLPKDRFSAERLKGVDSTLKIQPAKLEDSAVYLCASSPGTGEPYEQYFGPGTRLTVT.

In DNA, the CDR3 is TGTGCCAGCAGTTTACCGGGACAGGGAGGCAATGAGCAGTTCTTC. The encoded protein is CASSLPGQGGNEQFF. This rearrangement joins TRBV11-3 to TRBJ2-1, with TRBD1 matching over 9 bases. The ends lost 6 bases at V and 6 bases at J; junction bases unmatched: 9. The CDR3 spans 15 residues. Looked up from germline, CDR1 is SGHNT and CDR2 is YENEEA.

The chain uses TRBV6-5 and TRBJ2-1; a weak D match, TRBD2 (6 bases). Germline assignment: CDR1 MNHEY and CDR2 SVGAGI. CDR3 size: 15 residues. V was trimmed by 1 base and J by 2 bases, leaving 9 bases between them. CDR3 nucleotides: TGTGCCAGCAGTTACTTCCGCGGGGCCTACAATGAGCAGTTCTTC. Protein product: CASSYFRGAYNEQFF.

This rearrangement joins TRBV7-8 to TRBJ2-5, with D hard to call. CDR1 SGHVS and CDR2 FQNEAQ come from the germline V gene. V was cut by 0 bases and J by 5 bases, with 10 bases left in between. CDR3 length: 14 amino acids. CDR3 nucleotide sequence: TGTGCCAGCAGCTTAGCGCCGGCCGGGGAGACCCAGTACTTC. Its translation is CASSLAPAGETQYF. The full variable domain, rest sourced from reference TRBV7-8 and TRBJ2-5, is GAGVSQSPRYKVAKRGQDVALRCDPISGHVSLFWYQQALGQGPEFLTYFQNEAQLDKSGLPSDRFFAERPEGSVSTLKIQRTQQEDSAVYLCASSLAPAGETQYFGPGTRLLVL.

Note on this clone: At one end the junction does not follow the germline gene, possibly because of a read error. Additional DNA sequences in this sample encode the identical CDR3. The V and J genes are TRBV15 and TRBJ1-1; D is ambiguous. CDR3 length equals 15 residues. The germline CDR1 and CDR2 sequences are LNHNV and YYDKDF (reference sequence). CDR3 sequence: CATSRDVRANTEAFF. CDR3 sequence (DNA): TGTGCCACCAGCAGAGATGTCCGGGCGAACACTGAGGCTTTCTTT.

The genes are TRBV13 and TRBJ1-1, with 7 nucleotides matching TRBD1. Germline loops: CDR1 PRHDT, CDR2 FYEKMQ (reference sequence). The CDR3 contains 16 residues. Losses at the gene ends were 4 bases for V and 3 bases for J; bases not matched to a gene: 11. CDR3 nucleotide sequence: TGTGCCAGCAGCTCAACGCCGACAGGGCGACACACTGAAGCTTTCTTT. This translates into CASSSTPTGRHTEAFF.

This clone was detected only once. The chain uses TRBV5-4 and TRBJ2-1, with a possible D match to TRBD2 (5 bases). Trimming shortened V by 5 bases and J by 7 bases, and 7 bases separated the two germline ends. CDR3 size: 11 residues. The germline CDR1 and CDR2 sequences are SGHNT and YYREEE (reference sequence). CDR3 amino acids: CASRSGNEQFF. CDR3 DNA sequence: TGTGCCAGCAGATCGGGGAATGAGCAGTTCTTC.

The chain combines TRBV13 with TRBJ2-7; TRBD2 matches 8 bases. This CDR3 region has 14 residues. The V gene end was trimmed by 8 bases and the J gene end by 2 bases; junction bases not matched to a gene: 8. Looked up from germline, CDR1 is PRHDT and CDR2 is FYEKMQ (reference sequence). This CDR3 is CASSLAGRPYEQYF. The CDR3 bases are TGTGCCAGCTCTCTAGCGGGCCGACCCTACGAGCAGTACTTC.

Notes on this clone: Other DNA sequences in the sample encode the same CDR3. The rearrangement links TRBV27 to TRBJ1-5; D may be TRBD1 (6 bases). Germline-derived CDR1 and CDR2 are MNHEY and SMNVEV (reference sequence). Trimming pared 4 bases from V and 0 bases from J, leaving 10 bases between. This CDR3 spans 15 amino acids. CDR3 bases: TGTGCCAGCAGTTCCGGGACACCTAGCAATCAGCCCCAGCATTTT. Its protein is CASSSGTPSNQPQHF.

J is TRBJ1-5 and V is TRBV19, with D maybe TRBD1 (6 bases). This CDR3 is 16 amino acids long. Trimming stripped 1 base from V and 5 bases from J, with 15 bases between. The germline CDR1 and CDR2 sequences are LNHDA and SQIVND (reference sequence). In DNA, the CDR3 is TGTGCCAGTAGTATAGTGGAGACAGGCAAGGATCAGCCCCAGCATTTT. This encodes CASSIVETGKDQPQHF.

J is TRBJ1-5 and V is TRBV23-1; no reliable D call. TRBV23-1 is identified as an open reading frame with a role that is uncertain. CDR3 length: 14 residues. The V end lost 9 bases, the J end lost 0 bases, and 12 bases lay between the germline ends. In DNA, the CDR3 is TGCGCCAGTTCCTGGTTGAATAGCAATCAGCCCCAGCATTTT. Amino acids: CASSWLNSNQPQHF.

The V call is TRBV27, the J call TRBJ2-2; tentatively, D is TRBD1 or TRBD2 (5 bases each). CDR1 is MNHEY and CDR2 is SMNVEV in the germline V gene (reference sequence). The CDR3 has 14 residues. V lost 3 bases and J 6 bases, leaving 11 bases between the germline ends. CDR3 amino acids: CASSLGVGAGELFF. CDR3 in DNA: TGTGCCAGCAGTTTGGGGGTAGGGGCCGGGGAGCTGTTTTTT.